This section outlines one T cell receptor beta chain sequence together with its context. This table comes from immunoSEQ multiplex PCR, and its TCRdb copy is limited to in-frame clones, with some not included. The sample has approximately 49,000 clones, roughly 90% seen once. The data stem from a study of control samples from healthy donors and cancer patients. V was cut by 3 bases and J by 4 bases, with 6 bases left in between. The V gene's germline CDR1 is PRHDT and CDR2 FYEKMQ (reference sequence). The CDR3 loop spans 12 amino acids. This chain links TRBV13 with TRBJ1-1; D not certain. The specimen was PBMCs. The origin of this receptor is a man in his forties or fifties with colorectal cancer. The CDR3 DNA follows: TGTGCCAGCAGCTTGTTGCCCACTGAAGCTTTCTTT. Encoded protein: CASSLLPTEAFF. Variable domain in full (rest from reference TRBV13 and TRBJ1-1): AAGVIQSPRHLIKEKRETATLKCYPIPRHDTVYWYQQGPGQDPQFLISFYEKMQSDKGSIPDRFSAQQFSDYHSELNMSSLELGDSALYFCASSLLPTEAFFGQGTRLTVV.